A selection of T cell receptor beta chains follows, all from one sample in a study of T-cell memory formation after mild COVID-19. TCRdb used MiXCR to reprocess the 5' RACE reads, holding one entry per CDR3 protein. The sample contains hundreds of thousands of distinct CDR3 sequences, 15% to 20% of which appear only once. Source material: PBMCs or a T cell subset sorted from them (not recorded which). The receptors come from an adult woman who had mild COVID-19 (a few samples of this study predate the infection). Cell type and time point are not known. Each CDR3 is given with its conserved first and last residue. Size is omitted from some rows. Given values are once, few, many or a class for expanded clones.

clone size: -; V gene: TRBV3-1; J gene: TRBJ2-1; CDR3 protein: CASSQAEGRDEQFF
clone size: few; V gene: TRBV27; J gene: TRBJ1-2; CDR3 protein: CASSLTPGANYGYTF
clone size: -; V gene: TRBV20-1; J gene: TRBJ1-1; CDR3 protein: CSAPLAAGDLEAFF
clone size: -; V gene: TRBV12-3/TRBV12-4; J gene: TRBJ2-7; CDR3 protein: CASSLGPIYEQYF
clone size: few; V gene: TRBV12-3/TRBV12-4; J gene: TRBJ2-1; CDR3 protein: CASSLQVIYNEQFF
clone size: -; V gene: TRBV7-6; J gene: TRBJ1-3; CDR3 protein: CASSLAGGFDTIYF
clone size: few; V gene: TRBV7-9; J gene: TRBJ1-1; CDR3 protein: CASRSGGYTEAFF
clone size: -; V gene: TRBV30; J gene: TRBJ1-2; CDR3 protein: CAWSQSVGGYTF
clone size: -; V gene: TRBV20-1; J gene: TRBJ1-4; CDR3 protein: CSARDRFTVAIPNEKLFF
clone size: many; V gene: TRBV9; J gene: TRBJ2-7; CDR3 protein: CASSVGPRGRAYEQYF
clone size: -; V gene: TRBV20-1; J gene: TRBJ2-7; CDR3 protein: CSAGTSGGVYEQYF
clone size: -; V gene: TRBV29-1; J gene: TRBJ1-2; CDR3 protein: CSVNTGQGRYGYTF
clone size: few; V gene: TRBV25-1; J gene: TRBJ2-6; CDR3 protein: CASSAPGQGAGGANVLTF
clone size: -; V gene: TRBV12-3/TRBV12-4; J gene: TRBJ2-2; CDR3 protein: CASTELGFSGELFF
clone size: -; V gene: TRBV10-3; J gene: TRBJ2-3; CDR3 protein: CAIASENTDTQYF